This paragraph reports one TCR beta chain. The entry originates in a study of control samples from healthy donors and cancer patients. Germline CDR1 reads LNHNV; CDR2 reads YYDKDF (reference sequence). Trimming cost V 8 bases and J 1 base, with 11 bases left between them. The CDR3 is made up of 13 amino acids. TCRdb's table, derived via immunoSEQ multiplex PCR, lists solely in-frame clones and lacks some. The repertoire holds roughly 170,000 clones, with about 93% as singletons. The specimen was blood. This TCR was recovered from a man aged 18 to 29 in good health. This chain links TRBV15 with TRBJ1-1; D is undetermined. The CDR3 nucleotides read TGTGCCACCTCGGTGGACCCGAACACTGAAGCTTTCTTT. Encoded protein: CATSVDPNTEAFF.